Shown below are 5 T cell receptor beta chains from a single sample sequenced in a study of radiation and T cells in renal cell carcinoma. Indicated time point: baseline pretreatment blood. Documented treatment: 15 Gy SBRT to primary tumor, nephrectomy 4 weeks later. Clones were read by immunoSEQ multiplex PCR, and TCRdb kept only the in-frame ones, dropping some. The sample holds 130,000 to 150,000 clones; around 89% are singletons and the top ten take around 4%. The sample consisted of blood, taken from a patient whose treatment included radiotherapy and nephrectomy. Receptors originate from a woman between 70 and 85 years old with renal cell carcinoma.

The rearrangement uses TRBV20-1 and TRBJ2-1; D not certain. The V end lost 3 bases, the J end lost 8 bases, and 8 bases lay between the germline ends. Germline CDR1 is DFQATT and CDR2 is SNEGSKA (reference sequence). This CDR3 region has 11 residues. In nucleotides, the CDR3 is TGCAGTGCTAGTGTAGGTGATGAGCAGTTCTTC. Translation: CSASVGDEQFF.

The count of this clone is one. CDR3 nucleotide sequence: TGCGCCAGCAGCTTAAGGACCGGGAACACTGAAGCTTTCTTT. Protein product: CASSLRTGNTEAFF. V is TRBV5-1 and J is TRBJ1-1; no reliable D call. The V gene lost 2 bases and the J gene lost 1 base, with 9 bases spanning the gap. Germline-derived CDR1 and CDR2 are SGHRS and YFSETQ. CDR3 length equals 14 residues.

The chain employs TRBV2 and TRBJ1-5, with D hard to call. The germline V gene has CDR1 SNHLY and CDR2 FYNNEI. CDR3 length equals 15 residues. V dropped 7 bases and J dropped 1 base, with 14 bases sitting between them. The CDR3 bases are TGTGCCAGCAAAGAGAGGTCGGGAAGCAATCAGCCCCAGCATTTT. It codes for CASKERSGSNQPQHF.

V usage is TRBV7-2 and J usage is TRBJ2-1; no clear D. This CDR3 has 15 residues. Trimming left V 1 base short and J 6 bases short, with 13 bases between. Per germline, CDR1 SGHTA and CDR2 FQGNSA. The CDR3 protein is CASSLESRAINEQFF. CDR3 in DNA: TGTGCCAGCAGCTTAGAGAGTAGGGCGATCAATGAGCAGTTCTTC.

The chain is built from TRBV2 and TRBJ2-3; no definite D call. The V gene's germline CDR1 is SNHLY and CDR2 FYNNEI. The V and J ends lost 3 bases and 0 bases respectively, with 7 bases between them. This CDR3 comprises 14 residues. The CDR3 DNA reads as TGTGCCAGCAGTGACACGACTAGCACAGATACGCAGTATTTT. Protein product: CASSDTTSTDTQYF. Full variable domain (remainder filled in from reference TRBV2 and TRBJ2-3): EPEVTQTPSHQVTQMGQEVILRCVPISNHLYFYWYRQILGQKVEFLVSFYNNEISEKSEIFDDQFSVERPDGSNFTLKIRSTKLEDSAMYFCASSDTTSTDTQYFGPGTRLTVL.